One and the same sample provided the 7 T cell receptor beta chains below, sequenced in a study of shared clonotypes between healthy human individuals. Sequencing was performed with immunoSEQ multiplex PCR; in TCRdb, only in-frame clones are kept and a portion is missing. The profile shows roughly 2.5 million clones, more than 80% of them singletons. Material for sequencing was naive CD4+ T cells sorted from blood. Subset of the sample: CD45RA+ positively selected. Receptors originate from a man aged 18 to 35 in good health.

The chain has TRBV7-2 and TRBJ2-5, with TRBD1 matching over 11 bases. TRBJ2-7 matches the DNA end more closely, so the J call is doubtful. Germline CDR1 reads SGHTA; CDR2 reads FQGNSA. The CDR3 loop spans 16 amino acids. CDR3 residues: CASTPAGTGGSYEQYF. In nucleotides, the CDR3 is TGTGCCAGCACCCCCGCCGGGACAGGGGGCTCCTACGAGCAGTACTTC.

The chain carries TRBV5-1 and TRBJ2-3, with D perhaps being TRBD1 or TRBD2 (5 bases each). CDR3 size: 15 residues. CDR1 SGHRS and CDR2 YFSETQ come from the germline V gene. Deletions cut 2 bases from V and 1 base from J, with 11 bases between. This CDR3 reads CASSFRGEGTDTQYF. The CDR3 region has the DNA TGCGCCAGCAGCTTTAGGGGAGAGGGCACAGATACGCAGTATTTT.

This clone was found once. This chain joins TRBV29-1 and TRBJ1-5, with TRBD1 identical over 8 bases. CDR1 SQVTM and CDR2 ANQGSEA come from the germline V gene. CDR3 length: 14 residues. The J segment lost 1 base and the V segment lost 7 bases, leaving 6 bases of the junction unmatched. The DNA of the CDR3 is TGCAGCGCTGCGACAGGGGCCAGCAATCAGCCCCAGCATTTT. This sequence encodes CSAATGASNQPQHF.

The chain has TRBV25-1 and TRBJ2-1, with 13 bases aligning to TRBD2. Germline loops: CDR1 MGHDK, CDR2 SYGVNS. The CDR3 has 14 residues. Germline trimming cut 0 bases from V and 13 bases from J; bases unmatched to any gene: 3. The CDR3 sequence is CASSEYGTSGNQFF. CDR3 bases: TGTGCCAGCAGTGAATACGGGACTAGCGGGAATCAGTTCTTC.

The V and J genes are TRBV28 and TRBJ2-1, with a weak D call TRBD1 (5 bases). V was cut by 6 bases and J by 7 bases, with 10 bases left in between. This CDR3 spans 12 amino acids. Per the germline V gene, CDR1 is MDHEN and CDR2 is SYDVKM. CDR3 coding DNA: TGTGCCAGCAGACCGACAGCAAATGAGCAGTTCTTC. Translated: CASRPTANEQFF.

A remark on this clone: The sample has other DNA sequences that encode this CDR3 too. J is TRBJ2-3 and V is TRBV7-2; D might be TRBD2 (6 bases). Germline CDR1 reads SGHTA; CDR2 reads FQGNSA. V lost 4 bases and J 5 bases, leaving 10 bases between the germline ends. The CDR3 consists of 13 residues. In DNA form, the CDR3 reads TGTGCCAGCAGCTCTCGGGGAGGAGATACGCAGTATTTT. Protein product: CASSSRGGDTQYF.

The CDR3 DNA reads TGTGCCAGCATTTCAGGGGTCACCGGGGAGCTGTTTTTT. The encoded protein is CASISGVTGELFF. The J gene is TRBJ2-2, the V gene TRBV28, with D tentatively TRBD1 (6 bases). V lost 7 bases and J 4 bases, leaving 10 bases between the germline ends. This CDR3 spans 13 amino acids. Germline V gene sequence: CDR1 MDHEN, CDR2 SYDVKM.